A single sample gave rise to the 13 T cell receptor beta chains below, sequenced in a study of identical twins. TCRdb recomputed calls from the 5' RACE reads with MiXCR, one row per CDR3 protein. The data hold approximately 700,000 distinct CDR3 sequences, with around 5.7% observed a single time. Sequences were obtained from naive T cells sorted from blood. Receptors were obtained from a young man in good health.

The chain uses TRBV6-2 or TRBV6-3 and TRBJ2-1, with D unresolved. Trimming took 6 bases from V and 0 from J, leaving 9 bases between them. Germline CDR1 reads MNHEY; CDR2 reads SVGEGT. The CDR3 spans 14 residues. The CDR3 DNA reads TGTGCCAGCAGCAAAGCTAGCTCCTACAATGAGCAGTTCTTC. This gives the protein CASSKASSYNEQFF.

The rearrangement links TRBV6-5 to TRBJ2-1; 10 nucleotides align to TRBD2. Trimming at V came to 2 bases and at J to 5 bases, leaving 9 bases not matched to a gene. This CDR3 is 17 amino acids long. The germline V gene encodes CDR1 MNHEY and CDR2 SVGAGI. CDR3 sequence reads: CASSYASGSLVNNEQFF. The CDR3 DNA reads TGTGCCAGCAGTTACGCTAGCGGGAGTTTAGTGAACAATGAGCAGTTCTTC.

The genes are TRBV2 and TRBJ2-7; D ambiguous. The CDR3 is 13 amino acids. Trimming removed 3 bases at V and 0 bases at J, with 6 bases between. Germline CDR1 and CDR2: SNHLY and FYNNEI. CDR3 residues: CASSDSVSYEQYF. CDR3 sequence (DNA): TGTGCCAGCAGTGACTCAGTCTCCTACGAGCAGTACTTC.

V gene TRBV6-5 combines with J gene TRBJ2-7, with 7 bases aligning to TRBD1. The CDR3 contains 15 residues. Germline V gives CDR1 MNHEY, CDR2 SVGAGI. J gave up 2 bases and V 0 bases, and 4 bases lay outside the gene matches. The CDR3 sequence is CASSYSGTVAYEQYF. The CDR3 bases are TGTGCCAGCAGTTACTCCGGGACAGTTGCCTACGAGCAGTACTTC.

V and J are TRBV27 and TRBJ1-1, with D hard to call. CDR1 is MNHEY, CDR2 SMNVEV, per germline (reference sequence). The CDR3 runs to 13 residues. V was cut by 6 bases and J by 5 bases, with 13 bases left in between. Written as DNA, the CDR3 is TGTGCCAGCAGATTTTCGGGAGGAACTGAAGCTTTCTTT. It is translated as CASRFSGGTEAFF.

The V and J genes are TRBV6-1 and TRBJ1-1; possible D gene TRBD1, 6 bases. Germline values: CDR1 MNHNS, CDR2 SASEGT. This CDR3 has 14 residues. The germline V and J ends were trimmed by 3 bases and 4 bases, with 12 bases remaining between them. In nucleotides, the CDR3 is TGTGCCAGCAGTGACAGGGGTTGGTTCACTGAAGCTTTCTTT. It encodes CASSDRGWFTEAFF.

This clonotype appeared a few times. V is TRBV6-1 and J is TRBJ2-7; TRBD2 might be the D (7 bases). The CDR3 sequence is 14 residues long. Trimming stripped 7 bases from V and 6 bases from J, with 19 bases between. The germline gives CDR1 MNHNS, CDR2 SASEGT. CDR3 residues: CASTTLERGGEQYF. As DNA, the CDR3 is TGTGCCAGCACCACCCTCGAAAGGGGGGGCGAGCAGTACTTC.

This clonotype was observed at least ten times. The J gene is TRBJ1-4, the V gene TRBV12-3 or TRBV12-4; the D is unclear. This CDR3 region has 14 residues. The V and J ends lost 0 bases and 3 bases respectively, with 5 bases between them. The CDR3 spells CASSLAGSNEKLFF. DNA for the CDR3: TGTGCCAGCAGTTTAGCGGGGTCTAATGAAAAACTGTTTTTT.

This clonotype was detected a few times. The V and J genes are TRBV28 and TRBJ2-3; no firm D call. The CDR3 totals 13 residues. Per the germline V gene, CDR1 is MDHEN and CDR2 is SYDVKM. The V end was cut by 6 bases, the J end by 6 bases, with 13 bases between. The CDR3 DNA reads TGTGCCAGCAGCTCCCTGGTAAGGGATACGCAGTATTTT. Encoded protein: CASSSLVRDTQYF.

This clonotype was seen at least ten times. CDR3 protein: CATSATGTSGDNEQFF. CDR3 nucleotides: TGTGCCACCAGTGCCACCGGGACTAGCGGGGACAATGAGCAGTTCTTC. The chain recombines TRBV24-1 with TRBJ2-1; 13 nucleotides line up with TRBD2. Per the germline V gene, CDR1 is KGHDR and CDR2 is SFDVKD. V was clipped by 5 bases and J by 5 bases; unmatched bases: 5. The CDR3 is made up of 16 amino acids.

This clonotype was counted many times. V usage is TRBV20-1 and J usage is TRBJ1-5; maybe TRBD1 (5 bases). CDR1 DFQATT and CDR2 SNEGSKA come from the germline V gene (reference sequence). V was shortened by 8 bases and J by 6 bases, with 14 bases between the two germline ends. The CDR3 loop spans 12 amino acids. As DNA, the CDR3 is TGCAGTTCAGGGCAGGGTGGTCAGCCCCAGCATTTT. Amino acids: CSSGQGGQPQHF.

This clonotype appeared many times. J is TRBJ2-7 and V is TRBV5-1; D remains unclear. This CDR3 is built from 11 residues. Germline V gene sequence: CDR1 SGHRS, CDR2 YFSETQ. V was clipped by 0 bases and J by 6 bases, with 4 bases between them. The CDR3 nucleotides are TGCGCCAGCAGCTTGGTGGGCGAGCAGTACGTC. Encoded protein: CASSLVGEQYV.

There are many counts of this clonotype. V and J are TRBV6-1 and TRBJ1-1, with a tentative D call TRBD1 (5 bases). Between the trimmed V and J ends, which lost 6 bases and 7 bases, there was a span of 18 bases. Germline assignment: CDR1 MNHNS and CDR2 SASEGT. CDR3 length: 14 amino acids. CDR3 in DNA: TGTGCCAGCAGACCCGGGACTTTTCACAATGAAGCTTTCTTT. It specifies CASRPGTFHNEAFF.